The present T cell receptor (beta chain) was sequenced within a study of CD8+ T cells in alopecia areata. Extracted RNA was reverse transcribed into cDNA, the sequencing template. Some clones are missing from TCRdb's copy, which holds only in-frame ones; the method was immunoSEQ multiplex PCR. Of fewer than 250,000 clones listed, around 62% were seen once; the top ten hold under 0.5%. Punch biopsies of lesional scalp, plus peripheral blood, were taken from alopecia areata patients. Germline CDR1 and CDR2: MNHNS and SASEGT. The germline V and J ends were trimmed by 8 bases and 4 bases, with 11 bases remaining between them. CDR3 length: 13 amino acids.

This TCR was sampled from a human donor with alopecia areata. This chain uses TRBV6-1 with TRBJ1-4; unclear D gene. Sample: CD4+ T cells sorted from blood, taken at week 0. In nucleotides, the CDR3 is TGTGCCAGCCGCCCAGGTCTTAATGAAAAACTGTTTTTT. Protein sequence: CASRPGLNEKLFF.